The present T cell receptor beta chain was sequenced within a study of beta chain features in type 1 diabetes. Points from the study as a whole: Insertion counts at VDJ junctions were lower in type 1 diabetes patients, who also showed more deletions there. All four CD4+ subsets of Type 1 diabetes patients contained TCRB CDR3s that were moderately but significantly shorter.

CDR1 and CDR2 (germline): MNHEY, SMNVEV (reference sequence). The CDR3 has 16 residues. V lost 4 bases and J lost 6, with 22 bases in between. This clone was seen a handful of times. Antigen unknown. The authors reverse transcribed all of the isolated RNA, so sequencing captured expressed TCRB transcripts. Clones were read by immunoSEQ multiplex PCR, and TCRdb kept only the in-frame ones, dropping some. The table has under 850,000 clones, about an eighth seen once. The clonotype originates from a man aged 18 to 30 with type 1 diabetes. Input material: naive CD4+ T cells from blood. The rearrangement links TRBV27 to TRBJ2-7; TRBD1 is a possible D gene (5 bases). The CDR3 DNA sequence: TGTGCCAGCAGTTCCCAGCCAGACAGCTCGAGGTCCGAGCAGTACTTC. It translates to CASSSQPDSSRSEQYF.